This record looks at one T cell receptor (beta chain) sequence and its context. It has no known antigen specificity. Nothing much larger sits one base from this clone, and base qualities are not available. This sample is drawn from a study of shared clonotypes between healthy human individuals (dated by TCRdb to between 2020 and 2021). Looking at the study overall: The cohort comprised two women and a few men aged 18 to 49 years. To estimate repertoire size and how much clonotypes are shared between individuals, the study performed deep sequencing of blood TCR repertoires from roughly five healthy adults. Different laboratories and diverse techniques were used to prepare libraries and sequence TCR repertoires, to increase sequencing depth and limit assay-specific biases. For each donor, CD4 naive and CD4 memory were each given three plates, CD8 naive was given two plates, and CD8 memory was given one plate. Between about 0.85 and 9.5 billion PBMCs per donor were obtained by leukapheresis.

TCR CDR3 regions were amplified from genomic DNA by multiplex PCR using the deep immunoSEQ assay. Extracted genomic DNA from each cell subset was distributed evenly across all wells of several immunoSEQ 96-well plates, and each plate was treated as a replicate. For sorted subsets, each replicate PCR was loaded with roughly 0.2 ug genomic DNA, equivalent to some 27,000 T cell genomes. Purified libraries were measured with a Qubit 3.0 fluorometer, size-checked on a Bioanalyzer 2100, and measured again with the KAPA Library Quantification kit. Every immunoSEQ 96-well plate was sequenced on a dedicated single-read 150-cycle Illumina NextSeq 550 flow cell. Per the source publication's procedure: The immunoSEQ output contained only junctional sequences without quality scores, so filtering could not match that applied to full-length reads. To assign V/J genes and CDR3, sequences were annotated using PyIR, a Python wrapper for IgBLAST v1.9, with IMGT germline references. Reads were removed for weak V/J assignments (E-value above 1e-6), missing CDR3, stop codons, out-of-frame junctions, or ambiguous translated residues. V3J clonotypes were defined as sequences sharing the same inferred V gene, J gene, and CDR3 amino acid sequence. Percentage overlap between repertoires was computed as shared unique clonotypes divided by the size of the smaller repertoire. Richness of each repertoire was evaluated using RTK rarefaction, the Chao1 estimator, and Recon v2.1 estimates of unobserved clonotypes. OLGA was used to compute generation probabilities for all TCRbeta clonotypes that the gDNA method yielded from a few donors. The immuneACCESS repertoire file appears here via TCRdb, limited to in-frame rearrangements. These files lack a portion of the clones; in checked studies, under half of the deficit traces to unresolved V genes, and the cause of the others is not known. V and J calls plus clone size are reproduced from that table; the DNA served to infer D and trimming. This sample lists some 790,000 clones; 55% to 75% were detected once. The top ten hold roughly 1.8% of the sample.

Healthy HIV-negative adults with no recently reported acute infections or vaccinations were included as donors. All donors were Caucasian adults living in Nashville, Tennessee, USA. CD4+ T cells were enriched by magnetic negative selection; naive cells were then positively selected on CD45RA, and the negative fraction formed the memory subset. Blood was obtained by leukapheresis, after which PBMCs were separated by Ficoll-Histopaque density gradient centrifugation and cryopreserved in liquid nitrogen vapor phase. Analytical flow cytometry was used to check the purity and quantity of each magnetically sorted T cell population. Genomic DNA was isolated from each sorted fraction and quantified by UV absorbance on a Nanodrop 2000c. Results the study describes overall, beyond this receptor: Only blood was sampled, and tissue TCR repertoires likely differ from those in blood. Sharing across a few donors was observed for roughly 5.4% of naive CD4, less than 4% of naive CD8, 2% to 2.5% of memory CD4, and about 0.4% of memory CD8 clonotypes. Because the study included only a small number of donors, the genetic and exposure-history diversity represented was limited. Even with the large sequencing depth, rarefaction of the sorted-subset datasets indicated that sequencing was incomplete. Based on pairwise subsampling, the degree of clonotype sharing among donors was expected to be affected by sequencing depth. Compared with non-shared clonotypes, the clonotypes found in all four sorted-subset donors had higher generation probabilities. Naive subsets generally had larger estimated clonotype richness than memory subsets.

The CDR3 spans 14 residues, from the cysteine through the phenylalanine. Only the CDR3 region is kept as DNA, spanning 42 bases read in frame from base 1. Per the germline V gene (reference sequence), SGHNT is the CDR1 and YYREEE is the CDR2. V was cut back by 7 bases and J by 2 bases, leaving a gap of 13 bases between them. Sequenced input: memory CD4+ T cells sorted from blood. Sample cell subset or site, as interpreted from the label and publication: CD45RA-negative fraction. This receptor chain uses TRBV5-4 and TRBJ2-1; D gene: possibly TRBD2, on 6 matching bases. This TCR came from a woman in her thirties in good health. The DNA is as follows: TGTGCCAGCGCCGGGGGAGCTCCCTACAATGAGCAGTTCTTC. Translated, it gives CASAGGAPYNEQFF.